This TCR beta chain was sequenced in a study of blood T cell repertoires in COVID-19 (dated by TCRdb to the early 2020s). General notes on the study: The collaborator samples originated in the United States, Italy and Spain and spanned the acute and convalescent phases of COVID-19. The material from the prospective study consisted of cDNA or gDNA derived from T cells, B-cell-depleted T cells, or PBMCs. Deeply sampled blood TCRbeta repertoires from subjects exposed to, actively infected with, or recovered from COVID-19 were included in the dataset. The repertoires were released in a freely available public database intended as a resource for research on the immune response to SARS-CoV-2. The samples were drawn from two sources: the first 160 participants of the ongoing ImmuneRACE study, and 950 to 1,500 subjects contributed by 6 global collaborators. A de-identified subject ID, COVID-19 status, age in years and sex were almost always included in the sample metadata. Where available, HLA class I and class II types were taken from metadata supplied by the sample provider and were not determined by assay-based typing.

V loses 6 bases at its end and J loses 6 bases; junction bases beyond the gene matches: 10. Reading the germline V gene (reference sequence) gives CDR1 MNHEY and CDR2 SMNVEV. The CDR3 numbers 15 residues from cysteine through phenylalanine. The only DNA kept is the CDR3, 45 bases in frame from the first base. The full study reports these points: The quantity of clinical and demographic metadata differed by source and by participant and was supplied without curation.

Collaborating institutions collected whole blood in K2EDTA tubes following their own protocols. For TCRbeta analysis, collaborators shipped samples in one of three forms: frozen whole blood, isolated PBMCs, or DNA extracted from either of those sample types. TCRbeta CDR3 regions were amplified from genomic DNA by means of the immunoSEQ Assay, a bias-controlled multiplex PCR. In the source study's methods: Within the assay, amplification of reference gene primers was used to estimate how many nucleated cells each sample contained. To quantify the absolute abundance of each unique TCRbeta CDR3 rearrangement, sequence reads were collapsed and filtered. Productive Simpson clonality was computed per sample as the square root of Simpson's diversity index over productive rearrangements. TCRdb took this table from immuneACCESS and kept in-frame rearrangements with V and J called. Such tables lack part of the clones; where checked against another copy, unresolved V genes explain under half of the gap, and the rest is unexplained. That table gives V, J and clone size, and the DNA gave D and trimming. For this sample the table gives about 100,000 clones, of which around four fifths were detected only once. Of the sample, around a third falls within the top ten clones.

Turning to this clone: What antigen it recognizes has not been identified. One base away there is no much larger clone; base qualities are not given.

This TCR came from a man between 70 and 80 years old with active or convalescent COVID-19. The sequencing input was peripheral blood. The chain uses TRBV27 and TRBJ2-3; TRBD2 agrees with 9 junctional bases. The CDR3 loop reads CASRRLAGGMDTQYF. The DNA is TGTGCCAGCAGGCGGCTCGCGGGAGGGATGGATACGCAGTATTTT.